One sample yielded the 15 T cell receptor beta chains listed below, sequenced in a study of identical twins. TCRdb used MiXCR to reprocess the 5' RACE reads, holding one entry per CDR3 protein. The sample consists of 1.5 million to 2 million distinct CDR3 sequences, roughly a third of them appearing once. The sample consisted of cord blood. These receptors originate from a newborn girl in good health.

This clonotype was counted many times. V gene TRBV20-1 combines with J gene TRBJ2-7, with unresolved D. The ends were cut back, 5 bases at V and 7 bases at J, with 9 bases in the middle. The CDR3 has 10 residues. The germline V gene has CDR1 DFQATT and CDR2 SNEGSKA (reference sequence). CDR3 amino acids: CSAYGIEQYF. The CDR3 DNA sequence: TGCAGTGCTTATGGCATTGAGCAGTACTTC.

This clonotype has just one count. The chain links TRBV20-1 to TRBJ2-1, with TRBD2 identical over 11 bases. The closer fit of TRBJ2-7 to the DNA end suggests the J call may be wrong. Germline-derived CDR1 and CDR2 are DFQATT and SNEGSKA (reference sequence). The CDR3 has 14 amino acids. CDR3 DNA: TGCAGTGCTATTCAGACTAGCGGGAACAATGAGCAGTACTTC. This encodes CSAIQTSGNNEQYF.

This clonotype was counted between two and nine times. The rearrangement joins TRBV5-1 to TRBJ2-5, with 8 positions matching TRBD1. Germline V gives CDR1 SGHRS, CDR2 YFSETQ. Losses at the gene ends were 4 bases for V and 3 bases for J; bases not matched to a gene: 5. This CDR3 has 14 amino acids. Here the CDR3 DNA reads TGCGCCAGCAGCGAACCGGGACAGGAAGAGACCCAGTACTTC. This sequence encodes CASSEPGQEETQYF.

The V and J genes are TRBV4-2 and TRBJ2-3; D call uncertain. Per germline, CDR1 LGHNA and CDR2 YNFKEQ. This CDR3 spans 14 amino acids. The ends were cut back, 4 bases at V and 6 bases at J, with 14 bases in the middle. This CDR3 reads CASSPPRPLDTQYF. CDR3 coding DNA: TGTGCCAGCAGCCCCCCCCGCCCGTTGGATACGCAGTATTTT.

The chain employs TRBV7-9 and TRBJ2-5; D is unresolved. V was cut by 2 bases and J by 4 bases, with 11 bases left in between. This CDR3 has 14 residues. Germline CDR1 reads SEHNR; CDR2 reads FQNEAQ (reference sequence). In DNA form, the CDR3 reads TGTGCCAGCAGCTTAAGCCTAGATCGAGAGACCCAGTACTTC. Translated: CASSLSLDRETQYF.

This chain uses TRBV12-3 or TRBV12-4 with TRBJ1-5; possibly TRBD1 for D (6 bases). The CDR3 extends over 12 amino acids. The V end lost 8 bases, the J end lost 6 bases, and 11 bases lay between the germline ends. The CDR3 loop reads CASAQGGQPQHF. Here the CDR3 DNA reads TGTGCCAGCGCACAGGGCGGTCAGCCCCAGCATTTT.

The CDR3 sequence is CASSHPLAGEADTQYF. The CDR3 coding sequence is TGTGCCAGCAGCCACCCCCTAGCGGGGGAAGCAGATACGCAGTATTTT. V gene TRBV3-1 combines with J gene TRBJ2-3; 10 bases map to TRBD2. V shed 3 bases and J 4 bases; nucleotides not matched to a gene: 7. The CDR3 totals 16 residues. Per germline, CDR1 LGHDT and CDR2 YNNKEL (reference sequence).

This clonotype was observed many times. The genes are TRBV29-1 and TRBJ2-7; D remains ambiguous. CDR1 and CDR2 from the germline V gene are SQVTM and ANQGSEA. This CDR3 region has 13 residues. The V end was cut by 4 bases, the J end by 1 base, with 11 bases between. In DNA form, the CDR3 reads TGCAGCGTTGCTCGCGGCGCTTCCTACGAGCAGTACTTC. This gives the protein CSVARGASYEQYF.

The sample holds a few counts of this clonotype. The chain recombines TRBV27 with TRBJ2-3; D is unresolved. Between the trimmed V and J ends, which lost 0 bases and 4 bases, there was a span of 20 bases. CDR1 is MNHEY and CDR2 is SMNVEV in the germline V gene (reference sequence). This CDR3 has 18 amino acids. DNA for the CDR3: TGTGCCAGCAGTTTATCCATTTCAGGCGTCTGGGGTGCAGATACGCAGTATTTT. Its protein product is CASSLSISGVWGADTQYF.

This clonotype was picked up many times. This chain links TRBV24-1 with TRBJ2-3; D unresolved. V was clipped by 4 bases and J by 4 bases, with 5 bases between them. Germline V gene sequence: CDR1 KGHDR, CDR2 SFDVKD. The CDR3 runs 12 residues. The CDR3 DNA is TGTGCCACCAGTGAATGGTCAGATACGCAGTATTTT. This gives the protein CATSEWSDTQYF.

This clonotype has only a few counts. The chain couples TRBV4-2 to TRBJ1-4; D might be TRBD1 (6 bases). V gave up 3 bases and J gave up 5 bases, with 10 bases separating them. Germline V gene sequence: CDR1 LGHNA, CDR2 YNFKEQ. This CDR3 is 14 amino acids long. Here the CDR3 DNA reads TGTGCCAGCAGCCATGGACAGCTAAATGAAAAACTGTTTTTT. Protein: CASSHGQLNEKLFF.

The sample holds a few counts of this clonotype. The V gene is TRBV12-5, the J gene TRBJ2-1; 7 positions agree with TRBD2. V was clipped by 6 bases and J by 2 bases; unmatched bases: 7. CDR1 LGHNT and CDR2 FRNRAP come from the germline V gene. The CDR3 sequence is 15 residues long. CDR3 nucleotides: TGTGCTAGTGGAAAGAGCGGGGCGACCTACAATGAGCAGTTCTTC. The encoded protein is CASGKSGATYNEQFF.

This clonotype showed up just a few times. The genes are TRBV4-2 and TRBJ1-4; D is uncertain. Trimming left V 0 bases short and J 2 bases short, with 13 bases between. Germline-derived CDR1 and CDR2 are LGHNA and YNFKEQ. The CDR3 contains 17 residues. The CDR3 is CASSQDPQLGTNEKLFF. DNA for the CDR3: TGTGCCAGCAGCCAAGATCCCCAATTGGGTACTAATGAAAAACTGTTTTTT.

The chain links TRBV12-3 or TRBV12-4 to TRBJ2-3, with D hard to call. The CDR3 sequence is 13 residues long. Between the trimmed V and J ends, which lost 1 base and 11 bases, there was a span of 13 bases. The CDR3 DNA follows: TGTGCCAGCAGTTTAGGGAGCGCAGATGTGCAGTATTTT. Its translation is CASSLGSADVQYF.

The chain carries TRBV25-1 and TRBJ2-7; D possibly corresponds to TRBD1 (6 bases). The CDR3 consists of 16 residues. The germline V and J ends were trimmed by 0 bases and 6 bases, with 18 bases remaining between them. Germline lookup yields CDR1 MGHDK and CDR2 SYGVNS. The CDR3 bases are TGTGCCAGCAGTGAATATAATTCAGGGGCCTTGGGCGAGCAGTACTTC. Encoded protein: CASSEYNSGALGEQYF.